The 32 T cell receptor beta chains presented below share a single source sample, sequenced in a study of PD-1 blockade in classical Hodgkin lymphoma. Time point in this sample: cycle 4 day 1 (C4D1), after 6 weeks of nivolumab. There was relapse after autologous stem cell transplantation in every patient, and there was variation in brentuximab vedotin exposure. The authors purified CD4+ T cells from thawed PBMCs by magnetic negative selection. TCRdb's copy holds only in-frame clones and misses some; the assay was immunoSEQ multiplex PCR. Among under 35,000 clones listed, approximately 85% were seen once. This sample comprised CD4+ T cells from blood, obtained before the fourth cycle of nivolumab. The receptors here all came from a human donor with classical Hodgkin lymphoma.

The V gene is TRBV5-1, the J gene TRBJ1-1; maybe TRBD1 (6 bases). Looked up from germline, CDR1 is SGHRS and CDR2 is YFSETQ. CDR3 length: 14 residues. V shed 7 bases and J shed 5 bases, with 18 bases lying between them. This chain's CDR3 is CASGPSAGDTEAFF. The DNA for the CDR3 is TGCGCCAGCGGCCCCTCGGCAGGGGATACTGAAGCTTTCTTT.

The chain recombines TRBV7-2 with TRBJ2-7; either TRBD1 or TRBD2 may fit D (6 bases each). Germline values: CDR1 SGHTA, CDR2 FQGNSA. Trimming took off 1 base at V and 6 bases at J, with 16 bases between the two ends. This CDR3 is 15 amino acids long. The CDR3 nucleotides read TGTGCCAGCAGCTTAGTGGTCGGCAGGGGAGGCGAGCAGTACTTC. As protein: CASSLVVGRGGEQYF.

The V call is TRBV30, the J call TRBJ2-3; TRBD2 matches at 8 bases. The V gene end was trimmed by 2 bases and the J gene end by 0 bases; junction bases not matched to a gene: 7. Per germline, CDR1 GTSNPN and CDR2 SVGIG (reference sequence). The CDR3 covers 16 residues. The CDR3 sequence: CAWSSGLAGSTDTQYF. Here the CDR3 DNA reads TGTGCCTGGAGTTCAGGACTAGCCGGTAGCACAGATACGCAGTATTTT.

This chain joins TRBV11-2 and TRBJ2-6; the D call may be TRBD1 or TRBD2 (5 bases each). This CDR3 has 13 amino acids. Trimming shortened V by 3 bases and J by 13 bases, and 13 bases separated the two germline ends. From germline, CDR1 is SGHAT and CDR2 FQNNGV. CDR3 coding DNA: TGTGCCAGCAGCTTGGAGGCAGGGCAAGTCCTGACTTTC. This gives the protein CASSLEAGQVLTF.

The rearrangement links TRBV4-3 to TRBJ2-1; no definite D call. Germline-derived CDR1 and CDR2 are LGHNA and YSLEER. V was pared by 1 base and J by 7 bases, with 11 bases between. The length of the CDR3 is 14 residues. The CDR3 loop is CASSQASPVNEQFF. In DNA, the CDR3 is TGCGCCAGCAGCCAAGCCTCCCCAGTTAATGAGCAGTTCTTC.

The DNA for the CDR3 is TGTGCCAGCAGCGGTCCTAGCTCTGGGGCCAACGTCCTGACTTTC. Amino acids: CASSGPSSGANVLTF. This sequence joins TRBV7-9 and TRBJ2-6; no firm D call. V shed 5 bases and J shed 0 bases, with 8 bases lying between them. Germline V gene lookup returns CDR1 SEHNR and CDR2 FQNEAQ (reference sequence). The CDR3 sequence is 15 residues long. Combining the CDR3 with reference TRBV7-9 and TRBJ2-6 gives the whole variable domain DTGVSQNPRHKITKRGQNVTFRCDPISEHNRLYWYRQTLGQGPEFLTYFQNEAQLEKSRLLSDRFSAERPKGSFSTLEIQRTEQGDSAMYLCASSGPSSGANVLTFGAGSRLTVL.

A few counts support this clone. This rearrangement joins TRBV30 to TRBJ1-1, with D uncertain. Between the trimmed V and J ends, which lost 0 bases and 0 bases, there was a span of 5 bases. Germline V gives CDR1 GTSNPN, CDR2 SVGIG (reference sequence). This CDR3 is 13 amino acids long. CDR3 residues: CAWSVNLNTEAFF. The DNA for the CDR3 is TGTGCCTGGAGTGTAAACTTGAACACTGAAGCTTTCTTT.

The CDR3 coding sequence is TGCGCCAGCAGCTGGGCAGGGGGCGCGGACACTGAAGCTTTCTTT. Translating it yields CASSWAGGADTEAFF. The V and J genes are TRBV5-1 and TRBJ1-1, with 8 bases matching TRBD1. The CDR3 is made up of 15 amino acids. CDR1 is SGHRS and CDR2 is YFSETQ in the germline V gene. Unmatched junction bases numbered 7, after V lost 3 bases and J lost 3 bases.

A note on this clone: One end of the junction is discordant with germline, which a read error may explain. The rearrangement joins TRBV5-1 to TRBJ2-2; 11 positions match TRBD2. The CDR3 consists of 18 residues. CDR1 and CDR2 from the germline V gene are SGHRS and YFSETQ. CDR3 nucleotide sequence: TGCGCCAGCAACTTGGGTGGGACTAGCGGCCGATGGACCGGGGAGCTGTTTTTT. This sequence encodes CASNLGGTSGRWTGELFF.

The chain uses TRBV7-2 and TRBJ2-7, with D possibly being TRBD1 (5 bases). Trimming removed 0 bases at V and 3 bases at J, with 15 bases between. The CDR3 is 16 amino acids. Germline CDR1 is SGHTA and CDR2 is FQGNSA. The CDR3 protein is CASSLAAGRFVYEQYF. The CDR3 coding sequence is TGTGCCAGCAGCTTAGCCGCAGGGCGTTTTGTCTACGAGCAGTACTTC.

This clone was seen a single time. The rearrangement links TRBV20-1 to TRBJ1-3; D is unclear. The CDR3 runs to 11 residues. Germline V gene lookup returns CDR1 DFQATT and CDR2 SNEGSKA (reference sequence). V gave up 2 bases and J gave up 4 bases, with 3 bases separating them. CDR3: CSARRGNTIYF. For the CDR3, the DNA is TGCAGTGCTAGAAGAGGAAACACCATATATTTT.

The chain couples TRBV28 to TRBJ2-7; tentatively, D is TRBD1 (5 bases). The CDR3 runs 15 residues. The V gene's germline CDR1 is MDHEN and CDR2 SYDVKM. The ends were cut back, 0 bases at V and 3 bases at J, with 12 bases in the middle. In nucleotides, the CDR3 is TGTGCCAGCAGTTTATGGAGTAGGACAAACTACGAGCAGTACTTC. This codes for CASSLWSRTNYEQYF.

V and J are TRBV6-1 and TRBJ2-1; TRBD2 aligns across 13 bases. The J segment lost 9 bases and the V segment lost 7 bases, leaving 9 bases of the junction unmatched. The CDR3 totals 15 residues. CDR1 is MNHNS, CDR2 SASEGT, per germline. The CDR3 DNA reads as TGTGCCAGCAACCCCGGGACTAGCGGGACGAGTGAGCAGTTCTTC. It specifies CASNPGTSGTSEQFF.

This clone was seen only a few times. The genes are TRBV28 and TRBJ1-5; D gene uncertain. The CDR3 is 14 residues long. Germline lookup yields CDR1 MDHEN and CDR2 SYDVKM. Trimming took 4 bases from V and 3 from J, leaving 10 bases between them. The CDR3: CASSYSGNNQPQHF. The DNA for the CDR3 is TGTGCCAGCAGTTACAGCGGTAACAATCAGCCCCAGCATTTT.

This clone occurred once. CDR3 in DNA: TGTGCCAGCAGCGTAGAGTCGCGGGAGGTTTCCTACGAGCAGTACTTC. It is translated as CASSVESREVSYEQYF. V gene TRBV9 combines with J gene TRBJ2-7; TRBD2 matches at 8 bases. The V and J ends lost 0 bases and 1 base, in that order; junction bases with no gene match: 6. The germline V gene has CDR1 SGDLS and CDR2 YYNGEE. The CDR3 contains 16 residues.

Written as DNA, the CDR3 is TGTGCCAGCAGTTTTTCCACAGATACGCAGTATTTT. Amino acids: CASSFSTDTQYF. The rearrangement joins TRBV28 to TRBJ2-3; no firm D call. The CDR3 spans 12 residues. Germline CDR1 MDHEN, CDR2 SYDVKM. The V gene lost 3 bases and the J gene lost 2 bases, with 3 bases spanning the gap.

This clone has just one count. This chain connects TRBV9 to TRBJ2-3; D ambiguous. Germline loops: CDR1 SGDLS, CDR2 YYNGEE. The CDR3 covers 13 residues. Trimming removed 0 bases at V and 2 bases at J, with 4 bases between. Written as DNA, the CDR3 is TGTGCCAGCAGCGTAGGTAACACAGATACGCAGTATTTT. This codes for CASSVGNTDTQYF.

The V and J genes are TRBV18 and TRBJ1-3, with D unresolved. Per germline, CDR1 KGHSH and CDR2 LQKENI. This CDR3 is 17 amino acids long. With 2 bases removed from V and 7 bases from J, the gap between germline ends came to 21 bases. The CDR3 region has the DNA TGTGCCAGCTCACCAAACTCGCTAGGGAAAGGGAGCAACACCATATATTTT. Translated: CASSPNSLGKGSNTIYF. The entire variable domain, with the rest obtained from reference TRBV18 and TRBJ1-3, is as follows: NAGVMQNPRHLVRRRGQEARLRCSPMKGHSHVYWYRQLPEEGLKFMVYLQKENIIDESGMPKERFSAEFPKEGPSILRIQQVVRGDSAAYFCASSPNSLGKGSNTIYFGEGSWLTVV.

The chain uses TRBV7-2 and TRBJ2-5, with 9 bases aligning to TRBD1. Looked up from germline, CDR1 is SGHTA and CDR2 is FQGNSA. The length of the CDR3 is 15 residues. The ends lost 7 bases at V and 14 bases at J; junction bases unmatched: 20. In DNA form, the CDR3 reads TGTGCCAGCACCGTGCAGGGACAGGGCACGGTGAAGGATTACTTC. Its translation is CASTVQGQGTVKDYF.

The chain uses TRBV5-4 and TRBJ2-1; TRBD2 aligns across 7 bases. Germline CDR1 and CDR2: SGHNT and YYREEE (reference sequence). The CDR3 is 15 residues long. Germline trimming cut 3 bases from V and 6 bases from J; bases unmatched to any gene: 9. CDR3 amino acids: CASSSTSATVNEQFF. The DNA for the CDR3 is TGTGCCAGCAGCTCTACTAGCGCCACCGTCAATGAGCAGTTCTTC.

The chain combines TRBV2 with TRBJ1-3; tentative D call: TRBD1 (5 bases). The CDR3 contains 14 residues. Germline CDR1 reads SNHLY; CDR2 reads FYNNEI. Trimming removed 3 bases from V and 3 bases from J, with 9 bases in between. CDR3 DNA sequence: TGTGCCAGCAGTGATGGGGCGTTTGGAAACACCATATATTTT. Its protein is CASSDGAFGNTIYF.

The chain links TRBV5-1 to TRBJ2-7; D not resolved. V lost 4 bases, J lost 0 bases, and 2 bases lay in between. Germline V lookup: CDR1 SGHRS, CDR2 YFSETQ. There are 11 residues in the CDR3. The CDR3 sequence is CASSASYEQYF. The DNA for the CDR3 is TGCGCCAGCAGCGCCTCCTACGAGCAGTACTTC.

This chain joins TRBV18 and TRBJ2-2; D possibly uses TRBD1 or TRBD2 (5 bases each). The CDR3 covers 16 residues. In germline, CDR1 is KGHSH, CDR2 LQKENI. V lost 3 bases to trimming and J lost 0 bases, with 11 bases between them. The CDR3 protein is CASSPRGLANTGELFF. In nucleotides, the CDR3 is TGTGCCAGCTCACCTCGGGGCCTCGCGAACACCGGGGAGCTGTTTTTT.

The V call is TRBV5-1, the J call TRBJ1-1, with D perhaps TRBD1 (6 bases). The CDR3 runs to 15 residues. V lost 4 bases and J 4 bases, leaving 17 bases between the germline ends. Germline CDR1 is SGHRS and CDR2 is YFSETQ. The CDR3 loop reads CASSLTTGAGTEAFF. Written as DNA, the CDR3 is TGCGCCAGCAGCCTTACGACGGGGGCCGGCACTGAAGCTTTCTTT. Full variable domain (remainder filled in from reference TRBV5-1 and TRBJ1-1): KAGVTQTPRYLIKTRGQQVTLSCSPISGHRSVSWYQQTPGQGLQFLFEYFSETQRNKGNFPGRFSGRQFSNSRSEMNVSTLELGDSALYLCASSLTTGAGTEAFFGQGTRLTVV.

The chain recombines TRBV20-1 with TRBJ2-7, with a possible D match to TRBD1 (5 bases). With 3 bases removed from V and 5 bases from J, the gap between germline ends came to 8 bases. This CDR3 spans 11 amino acids. From germline, CDR1 is DFQATT and CDR2 SNEGSKA (reference sequence). The CDR3 DNA sequence: TGCAGTGCTAGCAGGGCCCACGAGCAGTACTTC. Translation: CSASRAHEQYF.

The chain joins TRBV9 to TRBJ1-2; no clear D. From germline, CDR1 is SGDLS and CDR2 YYNGEE. The CDR3 length is 13 residues. The V end lost 3 bases, the J end lost 0 bases, and 6 bases lay between the germline ends. Here the CDR3 DNA reads TGTGCCAGCAGCGCTTTACCTAACTATGGCTACACCTTC. Protein product: CASSALPNYGYTF.

The chain couples TRBV9 to TRBJ1-2; 7 nucleotides agree with TRBD1. With 4 bases clipped from V and 8 bases from J, the junction kept 17 bases outside the gene matches. There are 16 residues in the CDR3. The germline gives CDR1 SGDLS, CDR2 YYNGEE. The CDR3 DNA is TGTGCCAGCAGCCCCCGAGGAGGACAGGCCGGGGAAGGCTACACCTTC. It specifies CASSPRGGQAGEGYTF.

The V call is TRBV2, the J call TRBJ1-2; TRBD1 might be the D (6 bases). This CDR3 contains 14 residues. The germline V gene encodes CDR1 SNHLY and CDR2 FYNNEI. The V end lost 1 base, the J end lost 4 bases, and 10 bases lay between the germline ends. CDR3 sequence reads: CASSEEETGYGYTF. CDR3 DNA: TGTGCCAGCAGTGAAGAAGAGACAGGCTATGGCTACACCTTC.

This chain links TRBV27 with TRBJ2-1, with a tentative D call TRBD1 (6 bases). V was clipped by 5 bases and J by 8 bases, with 22 bases between them. This CDR3 is built from 16 residues. The germline gives CDR1 MNHEY, CDR2 SMNVEV (reference sequence). The CDR3 sequence is CASSPYHKTGNDEQFF. The CDR3 region has the DNA TGTGCCAGCAGTCCCTACCACAAAACAGGGAATGATGAGCAGTTCTTC.

J is TRBJ1-5 and V is TRBV6-5, with TRBD1 identical over 7 bases. The length of the CDR3 is 14 residues. V was pared by 5 bases and J by 2 bases, with 3 bases of the junction left unmatched. Germline lookup yields CDR1 MNHEY and CDR2 SVGAGI. CDR3 nucleotide sequence: TGTGCCAGCAGTAACAGGGGTGGCAATCAGCCCCAGCATTTT. Residues: CASSNRGGNQPQHF.

The chain carries TRBV29-1 and TRBJ2-5; D might be TRBD1 (5 bases). Deletions cut 4 bases from V and 4 bases from J, with 10 bases between. This CDR3 region has 12 residues. CDR1 is SQVTM and CDR2 is ANQGSEA in the germline V gene. CDR3 DNA sequence: TGCAGCGTTGGGGGCTGGGGAGAGACCCAGTACTTC. This codes for CSVGGWGETQYF. Filled out from reference TRBV29-1 and TRBJ2-5, the complete variable domain reads SAVISQKPSRDICQRGTSLTIQCQVDSQVTMMFWYRQQPGQSLTLIATANQGSEATYESGFVIDKFPISRPNLTFSTLTVSNMSPEDSSIYLCSVGGWGETQYFGPGTRLLVL.

The V call is TRBV15, the J call TRBJ2-1, with 12 bases fitting TRBD1. V shed 3 bases, J shed 6 bases, and the junction held 3 bases outside the gene matches. The length of the CDR3 is 15 residues. Germline V gives CDR1 LNHNV, CDR2 YYDKDF (reference sequence). The CDR3, as DNA: TGTGCCACCAGCAGCCCGGGACAGGGGGCCAATGAGCAGTTCTTC. It translates to CATSSPGQGANEQFF.